This TCR beta chain was sequenced during a study of response to subunit inactivated influenza vaccine. This CDR3 is built from 16 residues. V was clipped by 0 bases and J by 5 bases, with 18 bases between them. Germline V gene data show CDR1 as DFQATT and CDR2 as SNEGSKA (reference sequence). TCRdb passed the RT-PCR reads through MiXCR, listing each CDR3 protein once. In the table there are roughly 500,000 distinct CDR3 sequences, less than 30% of which are singletons. General study points: New T cells are recruited in small numbers by each seasonal influenza vaccination, according to the authors' suggestion.

For this clonotype: Its matching antigen is unknown.

The TCR sequence derives from a man in his forties or fifties who received an inactivated influenza vaccine. The material sequenced was CD4+ T cells sorted from PBMCs, taken about 5 days after vaccination. The V call is TRBV20-1, the J call TRBJ2-3, with D possibly being TRBD2 (5 bases). This chain's CDR3 is CSARDRAEAGLDTQYF. Written as DNA, the CDR3 is TGCAGTGCTAGAGATCGAGCGGAGGCCGGCTTAGATACGCAGTATTTT.